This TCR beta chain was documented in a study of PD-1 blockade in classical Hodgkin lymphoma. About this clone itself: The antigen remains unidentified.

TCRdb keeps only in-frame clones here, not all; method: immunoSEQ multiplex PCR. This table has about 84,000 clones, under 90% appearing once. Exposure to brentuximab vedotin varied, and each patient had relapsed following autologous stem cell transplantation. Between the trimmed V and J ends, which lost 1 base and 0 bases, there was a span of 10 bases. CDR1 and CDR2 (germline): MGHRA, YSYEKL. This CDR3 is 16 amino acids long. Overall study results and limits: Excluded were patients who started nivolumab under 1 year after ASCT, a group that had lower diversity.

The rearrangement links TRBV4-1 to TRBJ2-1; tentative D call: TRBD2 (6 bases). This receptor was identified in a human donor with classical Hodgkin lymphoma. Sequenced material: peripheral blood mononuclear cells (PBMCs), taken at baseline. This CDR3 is CASSQGTSRSYNEQFF. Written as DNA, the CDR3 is TGCGCCAGCAGCCAAGGTACTAGCCGCTCCTACAATGAGCAGTTCTTC.